This TCR beta chain appears in the sequencing data of a study of T cell changes during pregnancy in multiple sclerosis. Germline CDR1 reads SGHTA; CDR2 reads FQGNSA. V was clipped by 0 bases and J by 8 bases; unmatched bases: 10. This CDR3 has 16 residues. This table comes from immunoSEQ multiplex PCR, and its TCRdb copy is limited to in-frame clones, with some not included. The sample contains approximately 23,000 clones, around nine tenths of which appear only once. This sequence joins TRBV7-2 and TRBJ2-1; the match to TRBD1 covers 7 bases. Sample: CD8+ T cells from peripheral blood mononuclear cells, taken in the first trimester of pregnancy. The source of this sequence is a female donor with multiple sclerosis, enrolled in a pregnancy study. CDR3 nucleotides: TGTGCCAGCAGCTTAGCACCGGACAGGCTCAGGCATGAGCAGTTCTTC. Translating it yields CASSLAPDRLRHEQFF.